This T cell receptor (beta chain) was retrieved from a study of shared clonotypes between healthy human individuals. Findings of the study overall: Generation probabilities were higher for clonotypes shared across all four sorted-subset donors than for unshared ones.

Here immunoSEQ multiplex PCR was the method, and the copy in TCRdb shows in-frame clones only, minus some. The table records 800,000 to 950,000 clones, around 96% of them present only once. To note about this clone: Antigen specificity is unknown.

Only CD45RO-negative cells positively selected for CCR7 counted as naive CD8 cells, so terminally differentiated effector memory CD45RA+ cells were excluded. Recent acute infections and vaccinations were absent in the healthy HIV-negative adult donors. The CDR3 loop spans 16 amino acids. The junction had 5 bases not matched to a gene; V was cut back by 0 bases and J by 3 bases. Germline CDR1 reads WSHSY; CDR2 reads SAAADI. Sequencing was performed on naive CD8+ T cells sorted from blood. The TCR sequence derives from a man aged 30 to 45 in good health. The chain employs TRBV10-2 and TRBJ2-1; 7 bases line up with TRBD1. The CDR3 nucleotides are TGCGCCAGCAGTGAGTCGACTCAGGGGGTCTACAATGAGCAGTTCTTC. Amino acids: CASSESTQGVYNEQFF.